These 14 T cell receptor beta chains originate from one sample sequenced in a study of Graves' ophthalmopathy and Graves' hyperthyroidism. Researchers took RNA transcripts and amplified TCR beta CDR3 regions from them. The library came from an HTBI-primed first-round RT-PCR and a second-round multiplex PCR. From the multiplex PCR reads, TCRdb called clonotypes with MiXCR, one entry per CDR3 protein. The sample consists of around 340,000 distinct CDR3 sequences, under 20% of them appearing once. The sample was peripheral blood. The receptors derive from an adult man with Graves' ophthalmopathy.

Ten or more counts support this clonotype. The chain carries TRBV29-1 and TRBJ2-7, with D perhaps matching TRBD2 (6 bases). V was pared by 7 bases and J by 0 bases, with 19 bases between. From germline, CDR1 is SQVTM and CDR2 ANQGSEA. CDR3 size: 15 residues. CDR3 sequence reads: CSARGLRQSSYEQYF. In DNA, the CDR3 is TGCAGCGCCCGGGGGTTGCGACAGTCCTCCTACGAGCAGTACTTC.

CDR3 bases: TGTGCCAGCAGTCCCTTGGGGGGGGCGGGTGAGACCCAGTACTTC. Translating gives CASSPLGGAGETQYF. The rearrangement joins TRBV9 to TRBJ2-5; TRBD2 might be the D (7 bases). This CDR3 has 15 residues. The germline V and J ends were trimmed by 5 bases and 5 bases, with 19 bases remaining between them. In germline, CDR1 is SGDLS, CDR2 YYNGEE.

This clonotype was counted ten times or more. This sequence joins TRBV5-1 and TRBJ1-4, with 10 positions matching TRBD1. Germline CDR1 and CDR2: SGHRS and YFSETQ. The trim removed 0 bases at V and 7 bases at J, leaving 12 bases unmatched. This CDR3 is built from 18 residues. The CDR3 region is CASSLGDRGYDRGEKLFF. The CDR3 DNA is TGCGCCAGCAGCTTGGGGGACAGGGGTTATGATCGGGGTGAAAAACTGTTTTTT.

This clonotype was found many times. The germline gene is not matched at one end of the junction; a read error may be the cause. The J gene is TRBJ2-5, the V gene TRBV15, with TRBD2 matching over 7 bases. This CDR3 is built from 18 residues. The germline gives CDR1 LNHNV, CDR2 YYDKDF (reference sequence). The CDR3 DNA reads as TGTGCCACCAGCAGGCCCTCGGGAGGACCCACCTCCCAAGTGACCCAGTACTTC. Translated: CATSRPSGGPTSQVTQYF.

The CDR3 loop is CASSFTLGANYGYTF. As DNA, the CDR3 is TGTGCCAGCAGTTTCACATTGGGCGCGAACTATGGCTACACCTTC. V usage is TRBV28 and J usage is TRBJ1-2; D not resolved. CDR1 is MDHEN and CDR2 is SYDVKM in the germline V gene. V lost 3 bases to trimming and J lost 2 bases, with 13 bases between them. This CDR3 has 15 amino acids.

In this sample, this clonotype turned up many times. CDR3 sequence (DNA): TGTGCCAGCGTACAAAGCGGGACACCGAACACCGGGGAGCTGTTTTTT. Translating gives CASVQSGTPNTGELFF. The rearrangement links TRBV11-1 to TRBJ2-2; weak D call: TRBD2 (7 bases). The V end was cut by 8 bases, the J end by 0 bases, with 16 bases between. The CDR3 totals 16 residues. The V gene's germline CDR1 is SGHAT and CDR2 FQDESV (reference sequence).

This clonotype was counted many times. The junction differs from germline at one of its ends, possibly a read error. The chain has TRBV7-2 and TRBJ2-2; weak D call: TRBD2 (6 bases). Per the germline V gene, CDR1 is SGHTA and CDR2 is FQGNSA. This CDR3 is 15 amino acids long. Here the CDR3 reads CASSLAGAGTGELFF. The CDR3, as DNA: TGTGCCAGCAGTTTAGCAGGAGCGGGCACCGGGGAGCTGTTTTTT.

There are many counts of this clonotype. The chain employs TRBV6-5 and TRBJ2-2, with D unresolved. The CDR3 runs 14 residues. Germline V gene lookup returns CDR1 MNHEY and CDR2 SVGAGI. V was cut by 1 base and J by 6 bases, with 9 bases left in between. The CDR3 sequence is CASSYFVVPGELFF. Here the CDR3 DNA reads TGTGCCAGCAGTTACTTCGTGGTGCCCGGGGAGCTGTTTTTT.

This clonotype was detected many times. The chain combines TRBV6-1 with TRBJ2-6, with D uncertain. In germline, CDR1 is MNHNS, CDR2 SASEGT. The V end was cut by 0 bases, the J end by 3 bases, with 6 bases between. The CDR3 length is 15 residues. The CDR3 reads CASSEAVSGANVLTF. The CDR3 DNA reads TGTGCCAGCAGTGAAGCGGTCAGTGGGGCCAACGTCCTGACTTTC.

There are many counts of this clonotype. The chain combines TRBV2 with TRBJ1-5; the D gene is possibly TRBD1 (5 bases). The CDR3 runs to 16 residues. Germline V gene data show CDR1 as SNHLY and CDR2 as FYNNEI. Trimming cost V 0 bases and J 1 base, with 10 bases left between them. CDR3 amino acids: CASSEAPGGSNQPQHF. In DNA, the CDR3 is TGTGCCAGCAGTGAAGCTCCGGGGGGAAGCAATCAGCCCCAGCATTTT.

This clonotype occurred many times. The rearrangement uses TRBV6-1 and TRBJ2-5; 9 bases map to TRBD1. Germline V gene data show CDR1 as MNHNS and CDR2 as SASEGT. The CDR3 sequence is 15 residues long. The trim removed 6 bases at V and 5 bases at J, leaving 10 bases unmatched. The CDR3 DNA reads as TGTGCCAGCAGGCAGGACAGGGGCCGTGGGGAGACCCAGTACTTC. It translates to CASRQDRGRGETQYF.

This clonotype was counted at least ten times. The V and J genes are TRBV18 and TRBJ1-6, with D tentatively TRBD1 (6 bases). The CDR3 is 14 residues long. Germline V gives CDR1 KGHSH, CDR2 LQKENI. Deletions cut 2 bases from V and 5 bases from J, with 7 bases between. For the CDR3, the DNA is TGTGCCAGCTCACCAGAGGGGGATAATTCACCCCTCCACTTT. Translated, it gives CASSPEGDNSPLHF. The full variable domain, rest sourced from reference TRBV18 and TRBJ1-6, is NAGVMQNPRHLVRRRGQEARLRCSPMKGHSHVYWYRQLPEEGLKFMVYLQKENIIDESGMPKERFSAEFPKEGPSILRIQQVVRGDSAAYFCASSPEGDNSPLHFGNGTRLTVT.

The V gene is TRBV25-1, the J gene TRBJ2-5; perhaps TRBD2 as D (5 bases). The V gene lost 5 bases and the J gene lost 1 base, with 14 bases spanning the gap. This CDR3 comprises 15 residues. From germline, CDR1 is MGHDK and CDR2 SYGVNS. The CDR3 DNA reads TGTGCCAGCAGTCGTGCGGGTTCGCCCCAAGAGACCCAGTACTTC. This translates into CASSRAGSPQETQYF.

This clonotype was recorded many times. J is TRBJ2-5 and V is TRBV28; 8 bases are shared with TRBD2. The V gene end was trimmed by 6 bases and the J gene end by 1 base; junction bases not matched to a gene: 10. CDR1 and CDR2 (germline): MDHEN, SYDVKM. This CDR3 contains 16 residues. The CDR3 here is CASRGKRESPQETQYF. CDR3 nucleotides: TGTGCCAGCAGGGGAAAGCGGGAGAGCCCCCAAGAGACCCAGTACTTC.